This note documents a single T cell receptor (beta chain) sequence. This record belongs to a study of blood T cell repertoires in COVID-19. Looking at the study overall: Whether acute or convalescent, the COVID-19 samples came from the United States, Italy and Spain.

CDR1 MNHEY and CDR2 SVGAGI come from the germline V gene. This CDR3 has 15 amino acids. Trimming took 6 bases from V and 0 from J, leaving 12 bases between them. Per the original data handling: How many nucleated cells were present was estimated from reference gene primer amplification. This table comes from immunoSEQ multiplex PCR, and its TCRdb copy is limited to in-frame clones, with some not included. That table supplies the V and J calls and clone size; D and trimming were determined from the DNA. The sample yields some 230,000 clones, approximately 81% seen once. This TCR was sampled from a man aged 35-49 years with acute or convalescent COVID-19. Sequences were obtained from peripheral blood. This chain links TRBV6-5 with TRBJ1-3; D possibly corresponds to TRBD1 (5 bases). The CDR3 region has the DNA TGTGCCAGCAGCTCGGACGGGGGCTCTGGAAACACCATATATTTT. This codes for CASSSDGGSGNTIYF.